What follows are 4 T cell receptor beta chains derived from one specimen sequenced in a study of Tregs in tolerant kidney transplant recipients. TCRdb's copy holds only in-frame clones and misses some; the assay was immunoSEQ multiplex PCR. Here the sample spans some 65,000 clones, around 84% being singletons. Input material: CD4+ T cells from blood. These receptors came from a human donor in good health.

The chain uses TRBV30 and TRBJ2-1; 7 bases fit TRBD1. Trimming at V came to 3 bases and at J to 9 bases, leaving 2 bases not matched to a gene. Germline CDR1 GTSNPN, CDR2 SVGIG (reference sequence). This CDR3 has 11 amino acids. Here the CDR3 reads CAWSRGIEQFF. The CDR3 nucleotides are TGTGCCTGGAGCAGGGGGATTGAGCAGTTCTTC.

This clone was seen a single time. This chain links TRBV6-6 with TRBJ2-2; D is ambiguous. V was pared by 3 bases and J by 6 bases, with 2 bases between. The CDR3 spans 11 residues. Germline CDR1 is MNHNY and CDR2 is SVGAGI (reference sequence). The CDR3 DNA follows: TGTGCCAGCAGTTATCCCGGGGAGCTGTTTTTT. Translation: CASSYPGELFF.

The CDR3 here is CASSPISRDDEQYF. As DNA, the CDR3 is TGTGCCAGCTCACCAATCTCGCGGGACGACGAGCAGTACTTC. The chain has TRBV18 and TRBJ2-7; the D gene is possibly TRBD2 (6 bases). The CDR3 is 14 residues long. CDR1 and CDR2 (germline): KGHSH, LQKENI. V was pared by 2 bases and J by 5 bases, with 13 bases between. Full variable domain (outside the CDR3, taken from reference TRBV18 and TRBJ2-7): NAGVMQNPRHLVRRRGQEARLRCSPMKGHSHVYWYRQLPEEGLKFMVYLQKENIIDESGMPKERFSAEFPKEGPSILRIQQVVRGDSAAYFCASSPISRDDEQYFGPGTRLTVT.

The sample holds one count of this clone. The chain recombines TRBV6-1 with TRBJ2-7; weak D call: TRBD1 (7 bases). CDR3 length: 15 amino acids. Trimming pared 8 bases from V and 2 bases from J, leaving 19 bases between. Per germline, CDR1 MNHNS and CDR2 SASEGT. The CDR3 region has the DNA TGTGCCAGCGCACAGCAGGGGGGCCCAACCTACGAGCAGTACTTC. Translating gives CASAQQGGPTYEQYF.